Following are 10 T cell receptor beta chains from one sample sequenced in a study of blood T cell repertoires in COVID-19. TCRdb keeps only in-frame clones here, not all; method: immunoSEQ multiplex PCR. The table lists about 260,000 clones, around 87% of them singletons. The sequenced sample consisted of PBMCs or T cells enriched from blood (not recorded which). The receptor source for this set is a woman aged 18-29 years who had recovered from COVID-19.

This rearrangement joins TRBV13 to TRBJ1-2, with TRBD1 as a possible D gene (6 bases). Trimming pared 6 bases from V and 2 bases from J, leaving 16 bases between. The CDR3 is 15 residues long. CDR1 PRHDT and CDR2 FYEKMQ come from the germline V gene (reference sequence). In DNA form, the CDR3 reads TGTGCCAGCAGATTGGCCGGGACACAAAACTATGGCTACACCTTC. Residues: CASRLAGTQNYGYTF.

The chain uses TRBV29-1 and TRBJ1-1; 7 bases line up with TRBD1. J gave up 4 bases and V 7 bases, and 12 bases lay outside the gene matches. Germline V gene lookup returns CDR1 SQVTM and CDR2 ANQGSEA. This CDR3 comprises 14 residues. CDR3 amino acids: CSAGGGQRPTEAFF. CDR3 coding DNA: TGCAGCGCAGGGGGGGGGCAACGTCCCACTGAAGCTTTCTTT.

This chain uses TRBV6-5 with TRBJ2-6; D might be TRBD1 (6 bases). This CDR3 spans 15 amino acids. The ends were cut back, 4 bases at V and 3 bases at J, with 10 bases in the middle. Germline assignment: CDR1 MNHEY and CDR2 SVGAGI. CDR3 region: CASSSSGVGANVLTF. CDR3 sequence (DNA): TGTGCCAGCAGTTCCTCAGGGGTTGGGGCCAACGTCCTGACTTTC.

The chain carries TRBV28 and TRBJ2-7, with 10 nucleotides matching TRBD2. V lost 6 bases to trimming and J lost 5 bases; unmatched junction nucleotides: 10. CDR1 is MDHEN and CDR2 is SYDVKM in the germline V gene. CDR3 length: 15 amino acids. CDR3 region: CASRPPSGRGHEQYF. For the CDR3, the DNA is TGTGCCAGCAGGCCCCCTAGCGGGAGAGGCCACGAGCAGTACTTC. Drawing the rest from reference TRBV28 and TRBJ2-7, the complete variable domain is DVKVTQSSRYLVKRTGEKVFLECVQDMDHENMFWYRQDPGLGLRLIYFSYDVKMKEKGDIPEGYSVSREKKERFSLILESASTNQTSMYLCASRPPSGRGHEQYFGPGTRLTVT.

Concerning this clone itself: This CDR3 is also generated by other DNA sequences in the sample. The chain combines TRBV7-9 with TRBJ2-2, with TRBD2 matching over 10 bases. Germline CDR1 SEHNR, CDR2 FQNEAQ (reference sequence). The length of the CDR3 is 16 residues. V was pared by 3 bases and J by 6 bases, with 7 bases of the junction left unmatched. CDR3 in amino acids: CASSFPAGGRAGELFF. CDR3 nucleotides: TGTGCCAGCAGCTTCCCAGCGGGGGGGCGGGCCGGGGAGCTGTTTTTT.

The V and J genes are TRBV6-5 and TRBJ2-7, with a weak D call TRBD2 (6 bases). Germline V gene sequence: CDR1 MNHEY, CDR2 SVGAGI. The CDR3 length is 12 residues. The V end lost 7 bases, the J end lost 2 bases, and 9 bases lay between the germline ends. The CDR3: CASTDYTYEQYF. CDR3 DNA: TGTGCCAGCACGGACTATACCTACGAGCAGTACTTC.

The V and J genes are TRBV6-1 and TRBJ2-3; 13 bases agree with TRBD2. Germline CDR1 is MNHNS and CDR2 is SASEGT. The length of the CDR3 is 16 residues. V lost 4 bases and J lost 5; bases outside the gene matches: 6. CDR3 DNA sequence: TGTGCCAGCAGTGCAACTAGCGGGGGGGCGGGAGATACGCAGTATTTT. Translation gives CASSATSGGAGDTQYF.

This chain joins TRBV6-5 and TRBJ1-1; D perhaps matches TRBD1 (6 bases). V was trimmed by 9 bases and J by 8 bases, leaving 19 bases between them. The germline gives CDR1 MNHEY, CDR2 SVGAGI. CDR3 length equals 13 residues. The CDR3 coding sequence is TGTGCCAGTACTGAGCCCGGGGGGGCAGAAGCTTTCTTT. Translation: CASTEPGGAEAFF.

For the CDR3, the DNA is TGTGCCAGCAGTCCCTACCAGGGATCTGGGGCCAACGTCCTGACTTTC. It encodes CASSPYQGSGANVLTF. This sequence joins TRBV6-4 and TRBJ2-6; maybe TRBD1 (5 bases). V lost 5 bases, J lost 1 base, and 12 bases lay in between. This CDR3 contains 16 residues. The germline V gene has CDR1 MRHNA and CDR2 SNTAGT.

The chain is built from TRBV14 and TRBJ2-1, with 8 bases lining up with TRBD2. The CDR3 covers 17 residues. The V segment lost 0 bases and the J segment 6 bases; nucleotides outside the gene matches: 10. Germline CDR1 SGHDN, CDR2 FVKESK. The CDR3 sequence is CASSQDGGTRWTNEQFF. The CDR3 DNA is TGTGCCAGCAGCCAAGACGGGGGGACTAGGTGGACCAATGAGCAGTTCTTC.